Below, one T cell receptor beta chain is given with its context. What it recognizes is unknown. Trimming cost V 0 bases and J 7 bases, with 13 bases left between them. Germline CDR1 reads MNHEY; CDR2 reads SVGAGI. The CDR3 loop spans 16 amino acids. This specimen comes from a study of vaccination effects on CD4 cells after COVID-19. Study context: Samples from a couple of convalescent patients were given 16 days and one week before vaccination. Broader study findings: Few convalescent patients were included, and no early post-infection timepoints were sampled.

Assay used: immunoSEQ multiplex PCR; TCRdb lists only in-frame clones, some missing. The sample comprises tens of thousands of clones, around 69% of which are singletons, and about 18% rests with the top ten. Expansion with viral peptide pools was applied to antigen-specific CD4+ T cells by the ViraFEST assay prior to sequencing. When nine to ten days of culture had elapsed, CD4+ T cells were isolated. This individual contracted SARS-CoV-2 between March and December 2020, as verified by PCR. Cultures of about 2 million PBMC per well contained about 10 IU/ml IL-2 plus 10 ug/ml peptides. The receptor was derived from a human donor who had a prior SARS-CoV-2 infection. This specimen was CD4+ T cells from PBMCs cultured with HCoV-NL63 spike peptides, taken before COVID-19 vaccination. The chain recombines TRBV6-5 with TRBJ1-6, with no clear D. CDR3 sequence: CASSYSSEGRNSPLHF. The CDR3, as DNA: TGTGCCAGCAGTTACTCGAGCGAGGGTCGGAATTCACCCCTCCACTTT.